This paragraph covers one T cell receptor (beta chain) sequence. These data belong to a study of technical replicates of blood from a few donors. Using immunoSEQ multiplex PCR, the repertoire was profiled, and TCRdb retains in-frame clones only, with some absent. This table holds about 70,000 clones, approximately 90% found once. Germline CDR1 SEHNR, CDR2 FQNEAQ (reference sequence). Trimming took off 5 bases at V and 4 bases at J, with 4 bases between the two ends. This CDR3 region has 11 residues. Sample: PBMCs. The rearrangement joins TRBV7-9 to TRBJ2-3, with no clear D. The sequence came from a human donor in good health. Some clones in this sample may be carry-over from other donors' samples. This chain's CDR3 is CASSDSDTQYF. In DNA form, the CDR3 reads TGTGCCAGCAGCGACTCAGATACGCAGTATTTT.